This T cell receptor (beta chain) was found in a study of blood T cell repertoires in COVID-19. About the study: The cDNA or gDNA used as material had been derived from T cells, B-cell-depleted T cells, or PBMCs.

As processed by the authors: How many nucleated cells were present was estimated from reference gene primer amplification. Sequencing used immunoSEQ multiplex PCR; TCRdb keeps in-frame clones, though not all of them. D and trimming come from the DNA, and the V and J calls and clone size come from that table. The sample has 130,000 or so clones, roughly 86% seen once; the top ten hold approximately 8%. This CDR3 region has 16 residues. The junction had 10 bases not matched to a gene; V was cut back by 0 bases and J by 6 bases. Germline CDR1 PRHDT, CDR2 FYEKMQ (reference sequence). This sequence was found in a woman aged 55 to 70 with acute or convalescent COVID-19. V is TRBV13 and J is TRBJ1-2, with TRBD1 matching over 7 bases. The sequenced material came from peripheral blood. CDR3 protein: CASSLGPGGQDNGYTF. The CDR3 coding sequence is TGTGCCAGCAGCTTAGGCCCAGGCGGACAGGATAATGGCTACACCTTC. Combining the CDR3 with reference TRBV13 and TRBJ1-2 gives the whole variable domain AAGVIQSPRHLIKEKRETATLKCYPIPRHDTVYWYQQGPGQDPQFLISFYEKMQSDKGSIPDRFSAQQFSDYHSELNMSSLELGDSALYFCASSLGPGGQDNGYTFGSGTRLTVV.